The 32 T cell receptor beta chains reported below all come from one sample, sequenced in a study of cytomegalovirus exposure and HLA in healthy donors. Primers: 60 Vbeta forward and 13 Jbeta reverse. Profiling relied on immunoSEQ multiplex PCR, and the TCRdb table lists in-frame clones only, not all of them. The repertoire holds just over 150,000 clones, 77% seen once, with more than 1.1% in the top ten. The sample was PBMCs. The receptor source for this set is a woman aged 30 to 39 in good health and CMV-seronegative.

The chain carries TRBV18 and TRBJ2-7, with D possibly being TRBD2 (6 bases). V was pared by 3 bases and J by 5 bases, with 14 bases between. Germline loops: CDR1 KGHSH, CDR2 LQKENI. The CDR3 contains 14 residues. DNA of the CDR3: TGTGCCAGCTCACCCAGCGGGCGGGCGGACGAGCAGTACTTC. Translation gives CASSPSGRADEQYF.

DNA of the CDR3: TGTGCCAGCATGTTGGGGGGGTCGGAGACCCAGTACTTC. As protein: CASMLGGSETQYF. The chain has TRBV11-2 and TRBJ2-5; 7 bases match TRBD2. The CDR3 has 13 residues. In germline, CDR1 is SGHAT, CDR2 FQNNGV. Trimming took 7 bases from V and 5 from J; bases not matched to a gene: 7.

The CDR3 sequence: CASITGPRSPLHF. Here the CDR3 DNA reads TGCGCCAGCATTACAGGGCCGCGATCACCCCTCCACTTT. The chain uses TRBV10-1 and TRBJ1-6; D is perhaps TRBD1 (6 bases). V lost 7 bases to trimming and J lost 10 bases, with 14 bases between them. CDR3 size: 13 residues. The germline V gene encodes CDR1 WNHNN and CDR2 SYGVQD (reference sequence).

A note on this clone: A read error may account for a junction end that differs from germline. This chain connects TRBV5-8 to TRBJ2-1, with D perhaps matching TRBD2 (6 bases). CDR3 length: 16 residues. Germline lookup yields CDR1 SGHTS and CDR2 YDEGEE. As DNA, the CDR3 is TGTGCCAGCAGCACGGCTGGATTGCGGGGCTACGATGAGCAGTTCTTC. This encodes CASSTAGLRGYDEQFF.

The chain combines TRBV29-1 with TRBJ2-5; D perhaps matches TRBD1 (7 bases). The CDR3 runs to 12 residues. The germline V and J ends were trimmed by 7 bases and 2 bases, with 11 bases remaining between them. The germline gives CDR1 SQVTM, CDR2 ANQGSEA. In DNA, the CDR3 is TGCAGCGCGGCGGGACAGCAAGAGACCCAGTACTTC. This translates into CSAAGQQETQYF.

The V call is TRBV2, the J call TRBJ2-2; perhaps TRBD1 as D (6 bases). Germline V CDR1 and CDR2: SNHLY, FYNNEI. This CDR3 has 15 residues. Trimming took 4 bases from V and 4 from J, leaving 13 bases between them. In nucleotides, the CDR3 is TGTGCCAGCAGTGCTCCAGGGGAGTTCACCGGGGAGCTGTTTTTT. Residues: CASSAPGEFTGELFF.

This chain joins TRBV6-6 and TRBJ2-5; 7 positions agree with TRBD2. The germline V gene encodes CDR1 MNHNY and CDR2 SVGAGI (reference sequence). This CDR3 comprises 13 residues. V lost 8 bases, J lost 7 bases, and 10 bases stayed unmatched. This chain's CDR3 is CASAGTIGVTQYF. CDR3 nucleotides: TGTGCCAGCGCAGGGACTATAGGGGTGACCCAGTACTTC.

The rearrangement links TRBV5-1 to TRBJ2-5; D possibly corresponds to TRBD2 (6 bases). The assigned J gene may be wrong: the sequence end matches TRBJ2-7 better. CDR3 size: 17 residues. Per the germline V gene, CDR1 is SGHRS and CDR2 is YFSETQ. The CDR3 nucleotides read TGCGCCAGCAGCTTGGCGCCCTCTAGCGCTAGCTCCTACGAGCAGTACTTC. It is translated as CASSLAPSSASSYEQYF.

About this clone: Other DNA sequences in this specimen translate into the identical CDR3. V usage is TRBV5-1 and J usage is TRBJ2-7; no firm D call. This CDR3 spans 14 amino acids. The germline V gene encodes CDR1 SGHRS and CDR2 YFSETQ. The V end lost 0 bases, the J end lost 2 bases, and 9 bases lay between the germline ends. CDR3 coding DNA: TGCGCCAGCAGCTTGGCGGCAGGCCCCTACGAGCAGTACTTC. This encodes CASSLAAGPYEQYF.

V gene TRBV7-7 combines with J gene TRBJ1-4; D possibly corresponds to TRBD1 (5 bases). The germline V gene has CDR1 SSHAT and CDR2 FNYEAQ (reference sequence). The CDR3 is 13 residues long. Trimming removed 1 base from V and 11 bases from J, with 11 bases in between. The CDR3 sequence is CASSLGGRGKLFF. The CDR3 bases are TGTGCCAGCAGCTTAGGGGGTCGGGGGAAACTGTTTTTT.

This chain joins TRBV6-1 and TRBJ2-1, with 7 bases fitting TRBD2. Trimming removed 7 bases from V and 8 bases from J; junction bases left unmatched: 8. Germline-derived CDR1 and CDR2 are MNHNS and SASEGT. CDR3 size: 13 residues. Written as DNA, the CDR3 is TGTGCCAGCATTTGGGGGGGGAGGGATGAGCAGTTCTTC. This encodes CASIWGGRDEQFF.

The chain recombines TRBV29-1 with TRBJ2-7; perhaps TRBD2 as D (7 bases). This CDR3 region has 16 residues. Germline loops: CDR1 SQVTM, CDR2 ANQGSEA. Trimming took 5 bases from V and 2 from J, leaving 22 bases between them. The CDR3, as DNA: TGCAGCGTTTCCGAAGGCCCCCAGGGGAGGGCCTACGAGCAGTACTTC. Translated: CSVSEGPQGRAYEQYF.

The DNA for the CDR3 is TGTGCCAGCAGCCAAAGGACAGGGGAGGTCGAGCAGTACTTC. Its protein is CASSQRTGEVEQYF. The V and J genes are TRBV11-1 and TRBJ2-7; 9 bases agree with TRBD1. From germline, CDR1 is SGHAT and CDR2 FQDESV (reference sequence). This CDR3 is 14 amino acids long. Trimming at V came to 5 bases and at J to 6 bases, leaving 8 bases not matched to a gene.

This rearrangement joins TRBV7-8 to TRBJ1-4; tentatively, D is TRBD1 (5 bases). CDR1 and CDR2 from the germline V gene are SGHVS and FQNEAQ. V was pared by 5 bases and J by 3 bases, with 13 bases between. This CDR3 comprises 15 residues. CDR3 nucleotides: TGTGCCAGCAGCCCCAGGTCGGGGGCTAATGAAAAACTGTTTTTT. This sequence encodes CASSPRSGANEKLFF.

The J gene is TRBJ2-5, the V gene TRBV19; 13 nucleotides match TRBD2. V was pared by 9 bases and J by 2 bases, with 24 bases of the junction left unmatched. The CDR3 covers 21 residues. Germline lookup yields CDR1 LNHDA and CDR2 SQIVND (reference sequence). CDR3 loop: CASILRGLAGRPVPRQETQYF. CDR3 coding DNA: TGTGCCAGCATCCTAAGGGGACTAGCGGGGCGGCCTGTCCCGCGACAAGAGACCCAGTACTTC.

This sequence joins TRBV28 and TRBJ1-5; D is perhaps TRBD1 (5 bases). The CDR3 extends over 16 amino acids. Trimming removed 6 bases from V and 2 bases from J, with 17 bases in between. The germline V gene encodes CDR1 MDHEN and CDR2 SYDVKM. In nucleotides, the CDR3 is TGTGCCAGCAGCCCTATTACAGGCGGGGGCAATCAGCCCCAGCATTTT. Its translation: CASSPITGGGNQPQHF.

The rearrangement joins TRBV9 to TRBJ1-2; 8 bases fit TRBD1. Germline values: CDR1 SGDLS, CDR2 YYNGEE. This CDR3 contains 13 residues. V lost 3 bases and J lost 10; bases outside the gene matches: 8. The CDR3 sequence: CASSDFDRGVYTF. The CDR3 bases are TGTGCCAGCAGCGATTTTGACAGGGGTGTCTACACCTTC.

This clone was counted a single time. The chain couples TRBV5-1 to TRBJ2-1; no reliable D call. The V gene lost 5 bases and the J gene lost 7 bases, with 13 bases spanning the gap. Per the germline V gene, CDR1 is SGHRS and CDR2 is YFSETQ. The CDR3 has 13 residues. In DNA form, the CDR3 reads TGCGCCAGCAGTGGTCAGGCAAGAAATGAGCAGTTCTTC. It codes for CASSGQARNEQFF. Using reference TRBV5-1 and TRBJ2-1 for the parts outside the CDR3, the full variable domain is KAGVTQTPRYLIKTRGQQVTLSCSPISGHRSVSWYQQTPGQGLQFLFEYFSETQRNKGNFPGRFSGRQFSNSRSEMNVSTLELGDSALYLCASSGQARNEQFFGPGTRLTVL.

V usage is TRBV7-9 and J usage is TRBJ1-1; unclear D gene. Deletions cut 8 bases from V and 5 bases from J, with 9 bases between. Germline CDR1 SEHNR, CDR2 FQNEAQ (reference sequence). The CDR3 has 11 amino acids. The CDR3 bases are TGTGCCAGCCGTGGGGAGACTGAAGCTTTCTTT. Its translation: CASRGETEAFF. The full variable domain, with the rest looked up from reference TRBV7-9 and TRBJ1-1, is DTGVSQNPRHKITKRGQNVTFRCDPISEHNRLYWYRQTLGQGPEFLTYFQNEAQLEKSRLLSDRFSAERPKGSFSTLEIQRTEQGDSAMYLCASRGETEAFFGQGTRLTVV.

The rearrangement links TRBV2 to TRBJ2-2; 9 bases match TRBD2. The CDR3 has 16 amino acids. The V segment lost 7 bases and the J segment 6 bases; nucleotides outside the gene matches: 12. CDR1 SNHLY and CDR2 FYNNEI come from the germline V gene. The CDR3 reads CASTLDAGGPSGELFF. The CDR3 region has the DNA TGTGCCAGCACACTTGACGCGGGGGGGCCCTCCGGGGAGCTGTTTTTT.

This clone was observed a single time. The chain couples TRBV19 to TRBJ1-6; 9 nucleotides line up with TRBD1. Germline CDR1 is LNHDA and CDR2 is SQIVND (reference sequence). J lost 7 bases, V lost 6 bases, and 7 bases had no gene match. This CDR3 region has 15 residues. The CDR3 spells CASRPGTGNNSPLHF. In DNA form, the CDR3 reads TGTGCCAGTAGACCCGGGACAGGGAACAATTCACCCCTCCACTTT.

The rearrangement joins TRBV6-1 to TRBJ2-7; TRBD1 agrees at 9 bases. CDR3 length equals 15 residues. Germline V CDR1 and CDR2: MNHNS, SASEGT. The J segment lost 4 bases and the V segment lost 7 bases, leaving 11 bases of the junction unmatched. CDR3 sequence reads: CASTPYRGPWYEQYF. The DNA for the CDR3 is TGTGCCAGCACCCCCTACAGGGGGCCGTGGTACGAGCAGTACTTC.

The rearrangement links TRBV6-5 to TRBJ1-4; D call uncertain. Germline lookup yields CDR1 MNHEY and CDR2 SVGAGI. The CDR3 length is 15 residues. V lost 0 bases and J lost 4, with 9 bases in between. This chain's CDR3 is CASSYSGGFNEKLFF. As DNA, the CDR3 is TGTGCCAGCAGTTACTCGGGCGGGTTTAATGAAAAACTGTTTTTT.

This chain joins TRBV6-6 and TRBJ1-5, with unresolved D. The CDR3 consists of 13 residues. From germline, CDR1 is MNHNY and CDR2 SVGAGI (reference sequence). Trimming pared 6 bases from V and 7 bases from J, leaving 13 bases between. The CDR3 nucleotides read TGTGCCAGCAGAGGAGGCTCTGGGCAGCCCCAGCATTTT. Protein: CASRGGSGQPQHF.

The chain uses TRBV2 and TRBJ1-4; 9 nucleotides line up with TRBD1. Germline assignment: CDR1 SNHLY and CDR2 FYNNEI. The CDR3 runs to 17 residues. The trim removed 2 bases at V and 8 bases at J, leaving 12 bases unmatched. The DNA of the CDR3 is TGTGCCAGCAGTGAACTAGGACAGGGGTCGAGGAGAGAAAAACTGTTTTTT. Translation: CASSELGQGSRREKLFF.

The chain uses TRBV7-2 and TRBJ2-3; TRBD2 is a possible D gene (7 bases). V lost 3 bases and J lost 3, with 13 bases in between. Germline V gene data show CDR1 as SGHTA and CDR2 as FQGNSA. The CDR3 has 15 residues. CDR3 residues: CASSFRGGATDTQYF. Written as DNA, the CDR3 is TGTGCCAGCAGCTTCAGAGGGGGGGCAACAGATACGCAGTATTTT.

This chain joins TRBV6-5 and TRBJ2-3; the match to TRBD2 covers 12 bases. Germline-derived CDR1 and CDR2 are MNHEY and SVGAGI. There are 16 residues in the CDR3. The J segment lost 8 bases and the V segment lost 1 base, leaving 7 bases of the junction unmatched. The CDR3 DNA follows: TGTGCCAGCAGTTACTTTGCTAGCGGGGGGGCCGGTACGCAGTATTTT. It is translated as CASSYFASGGAGTQYF.

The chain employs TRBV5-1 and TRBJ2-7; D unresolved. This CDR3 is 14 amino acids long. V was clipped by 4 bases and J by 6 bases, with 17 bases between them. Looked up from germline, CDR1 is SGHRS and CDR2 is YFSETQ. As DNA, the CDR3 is TGCGCCAGCAGCGCCCTAGAATCTGTAGGCGAGCAGTACTTC. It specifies CASSALESVGEQYF.

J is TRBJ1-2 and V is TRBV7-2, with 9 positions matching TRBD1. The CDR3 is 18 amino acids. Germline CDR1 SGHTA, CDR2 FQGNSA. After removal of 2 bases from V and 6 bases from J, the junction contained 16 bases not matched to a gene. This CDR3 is CASSLFGTGKGSKDGYTF. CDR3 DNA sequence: TGTGCCAGCAGCTTATTCGGGACAGGGAAAGGGTCTAAGGATGGCTACACCTTC.

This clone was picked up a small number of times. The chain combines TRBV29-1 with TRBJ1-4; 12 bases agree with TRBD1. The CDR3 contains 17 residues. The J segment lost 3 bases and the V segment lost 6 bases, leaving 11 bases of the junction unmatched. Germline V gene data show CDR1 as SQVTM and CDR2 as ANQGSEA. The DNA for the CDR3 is TGCAGCGTGGGGACAGGGGGCGCCGGGTTGTCTAATGAAAAACTGTTTTTT. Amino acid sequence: CSVGTGGAGLSNEKLFF.

The CDR3 region is CASSQDRGLNIQYF. CDR3 coding DNA: TGTGCCAGCAGCCAGGACAGGGGGCTGAACATTCAGTACTTC. The chain joins TRBV25-1 to TRBJ2-4, with 11 bases lining up with TRBD1. The trim removed 6 bases at V and 7 bases at J, leaving 5 bases unmatched. Germline V lookup: CDR1 MGHDK, CDR2 SYGVNS. This CDR3 spans 14 amino acids.

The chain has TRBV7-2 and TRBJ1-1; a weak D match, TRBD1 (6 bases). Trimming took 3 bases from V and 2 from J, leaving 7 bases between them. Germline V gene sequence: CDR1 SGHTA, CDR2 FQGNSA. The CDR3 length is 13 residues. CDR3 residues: CASSLGQNTEAFF. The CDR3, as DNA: TGTGCCAGCAGCTTGGGACAAAACACTGAAGCTTTCTTT.